The source of this T cell receptor (beta chain) is a study of control samples from healthy donors and cancer patients (TCRdb year 2020). Concerning this clone: Its antigen remains undetermined.

Library preparation was by the immunoSEQ multiplex PCR assay. TCRdb stores this immuneACCESS table with in-frame sequences only. Part of the clones is absent; in the studies checked, under half of the shortfall reflects unresolved V genes, and no reason is known for the rest. The table for this sample records fewer than 250,000 clones. 2.2% of the sample goes to the ten largest clones. Trimming removed 6 bases from V and 5 bases from J; the gene matches leave 6 bases unexplained. According to the germline V gene, CDR1 reads MDHEN and CDR2 reads SYDVKM. The CDR3 measures 15 amino acids from cysteine to phenylalanine. Of all the DNA, just the CDR3 is kept, 45 bases in frame from base 1.

The source material was blood. The TCR comes from a woman aged 25 to 39 in good health. Recombination connected TRBV28 to TRBJ2-2; 10 central bases correspond to TRBD1. CDR3 reads: CASRFRDRGTGELFF. DNA sequence: TGTGCCAGCAGATTCCGGGACAGGGGTACCGGGGAGCTGTTTTTT.